A selection of T cell receptor beta chains follows, all from one sample in a study of cytomegalovirus exposure and HLA in healthy donors. Profiling relied on immunoSEQ multiplex PCR, and the TCRdb table lists in-frame clones only, not all of them. The sample lists 150,000 to 200,000 clones, roughly 80% occurring once. Sequencing was done on a sample of PBMCs. Receptors originate from a female donor in good health and CMV-seronegative. Both conserved end residues are part of each CDR3. D genes are given only for firm matches. Rows give clone size only sometimes, using once, few, many, or a class for an expanded clone.

j_call cdr3_length v_call d_call clone_size cdr3_aa cdr3_nt
TRBJ2-1 16 TRBV10-3 TRBD2 . CAIRNDSGSSYNEQFF TGTGCCATCAGGAACGATAGCGGGAGCTCCTACAATGAGCAGTTCTTC
TRBJ2-7 14 TRBV5-1 TRBD2 . CASSLGLAADEQYF TGCGCCAGCAGCCTGGGACTAGCGGCCGACGAGCAGTACTTC
TRBJ2-7 15 TRBV18 TRBD2 . CASSPGLAGGAEQYF TGTGCCAGCTCACCGGGACTAGCGGGAGGTGCCGAGCAGTACTTC
TRBJ1-2 14 TRBV2 . few CARSPTGPSYGYTF TGTGCCCGCAGTCCCACAGGGCCTTCTTATGGCTACACCTTC
TRBJ1-4 18 TRBV18 . . CASSPTLGSSTTNEKLFF TGTGCCAGCTCACCTACTCTAGGTTCGTCCACAACTAATGAAAAACTGTTTTTT
TRBJ1-1 14 TRBV19 . . CASSTPWEATEAFF TGTGCCAGTAGTACCCCTTGGGAGGCCACTGAAGCTTTCTTT
TRBJ1-6 16 TRBV6-5 . . CASRYLAGLRSSPLHF TGTGCCAGCAGATACCTAGCGGGACTCAGGAGTTCACCCCTCCACTTT
TRBJ2-1 14 TRBV7-3 TRBD2 . CASSLGTSGAGQFF TGTGCCAGCAGCTTAGGGACTAGCGGGGCGGGGCAGTTCTTC
TRBJ1-6 13 TRBV5-1 . few CASSSTGYSPLHF TGCGCCAGCAGTTCAACAGGGTATTCACCCCTCCACTTT
TRBJ2-1 16 TRBV19 TRBD2 . CASRQTSGTNYNEQFF TGTGCCAGCAGACAGACTAGCGGGACGAACTACAATGAGCAGTTCTTC
TRBJ2-2 15 TRBV7-7 TRBD2 . CASSPTSGDTGELFF TGTGCCAGCAGCCCGACTAGCGGGGACACCGGGGAGCTGTTTTTT
TRBJ2-7 13 TRBV6-1 . . CASRRWVGYEQYF TGTGCCAGCAGACGATGGGTCGGGTACGAGCAGTACTTC
TRBJ1-3 13 TRBV30 . . CAWSLTGGNTIYF TGTGCCTGGAGCTTGACAGGAGGAAACACCATATATTTT
TRBJ2-7 18 TRBV2 TRBD1 few CASSEKGTGDFVSYEQYF TGTGCCAGCAGTGAAAAGGGGACAGGGGACTTTGTATCCTACGAGCAGTACTTC
TRBJ2-4 15 TRBV2 . . CASSPDRKAKNIQYF TGTGCCAGCAGCCCAGACAGGAAGGCCAAAAACATTCAGTACTTC
TRBJ2-6 16 TRBV9 . . CASSPRGWSGANVLTF TGTGCCAGCAGCCCCCGGGGTTGGTCTGGGGCCAACGTCCTGACTTTC
TRBJ1-1 14 TRBV7-2 . . CASSAGVMNTEAFF TGTGCCAGCAGCGCCGGGGTCATGAACACTGAAGCTTTCTTT
TRBJ1-2 15 TRBV4-2 TRBD1 . CASSQERTGGYGYTF TGTGCCAGCAGCCAAGAGAGGACAGGGGGCTATGGCTACACCTTC
TRBJ2-7 12 TRBV30 . . CAWSETGYEQYF TGTGCCTGGAGTGAGACAGGCTACGAGCAGTACTTC
TRBJ1-2 11 TRBV6-1 TRBD1 few CASGTGYGYTF TGTGCCAGTGGGACAGGGTATGGCTACACCTTC
TRBJ1-2 13 TRBV6-1 . . CASSGPGVSGYTF TGTGCCAGCAGCGGTCCGGGGGTCAGTGGCTACACCTTC
TRBJ1-4 15 TRBV25-1 TRBD1 . CASSDHQGAREKLFF TGTGCCAGCAGTGACCACCAGGGGGCGCGGGAAAAACTGTTTTTT
TRBJ1-1 13 TRBV30 TRBD1 . CAWSARGPTEAFF TGTGCCTGGAGTGCCAGGGGGCCCACTGAAGCTTTCTTT
TRBJ1-6 17 TRBV4-1 . once CASSSVGGATYNSPLHF TGCGCCAGCAGCTCCGTTGGAGGGGCCACCTATAATTCACCCCTCCACTTT
TRBJ2-1 15 TRBV30 . once CAWSERASSYNEQFF TGTGCCTGGAGTGAGAGGGCAAGCTCCTACAATGAGCAGTTCTTC
TRBJ2-7 15 TRBV5-1 TRBD1 once CASSPDRGVSYEQYF TGCGCCAGCAGCCCGGACAGGGGGGTCTCCTACGAGCAGTACTTC
TRBJ1-2 14 TRBV27 TRBD1 . CASSLNRGLGGYTF TGTGCCAGCAGTTTAAACAGGGGCTTAGGGGGCTACACCTTC
TRBJ1-2 13 TRBV30 . . CAWSVGRNYGYTF TGTGCCTGGAGTGTAGGCAGGAACTATGGCTACACCTTC
TRBJ2-7 14 TRBV7-9 . . CASSSRSGSYEQYF TGTGCCAGCAGCTCCCGTAGCGGCTCCTACGAGCAGTACTTC
TRBJ2-1 17 TRBV27 TRBD2 . CASSLWYGGGAYNEQFF TGTGCCAGCAGTTTATGGTACGGCGGGGGGGCCTACAATGAGCAGTTCTTC
TRBJ1-1 13 TRBV7-3 . . CASSFYTNTEAFF TGTGCCAGCAGCTTTTACACGAACACTGAAGCTTTCTTT
TRBJ2-1 16 TRBV16 TRBD1 . CASSQTGTGDNNEQFF TGTGCCAGCAGCCAGACCGGGACAGGGGATAACAATGAGCAGTTCTTC
TRBJ1-2 15 TRBV9 . . CASSVEVGAVYGYTF TGTGCCAGCAGCGTAGAGGTGGGGGCCGTCTATGGCTACACCTTC
TRBJ1-1 15 TRBV4-1 . . CASSLGVQMNTEAFF TGCGCCAGCAGCCTAGGGGTTCAAATGAACACTGAAGCTTTCTTT
TRBJ2-3 15 TRBV14 . . CASSEAVLSTDTQYF TGTGCCAGCAGCGAGGCAGTCCTTTCCACAGATACGCAGTATTTT
TRBJ2-1 16 TRBV7-3 TRBD1 . CASSVFGTGKYNEQFF TGTGCCAGCAGCGTCTTTGGGACAGGGAAATACAATGAGCAGTTCTTC
TRBJ1-4 15 TRBV4-1 TRBD1 . CATRQGPSVNEKLFF TGCGCCACTCGACAGGGGCCTTCAGTTAATGAAAAACTGTTTTTT
TRBJ1-1 18 TRBV27 . . CASSPRGWEQTRNTEAFF TGTGCCAGCAGTCCCCGCGGGTGGGAACAGACTAGGAACACTGAAGCTTTCTTT
TRBJ1-4 16 TRBV6-5 . . CASSYSGARVGEKLFF TGTGCCAGCAGTTACTCAGGAGCTCGAGTGGGTGAAAAACTGTTTTTT
TRBJ2-2 16 TRBV5-4 TRBD2 once CASSFRLAGAAGELFF TGTGCCAGCAGCTTCCGACTAGCGGGAGCGGCCGGGGAGCTGTTTTTT
TRBJ1-5 16 TRBV5-6 TRBD1 . CASSSTDRGVNQPQHF TGTGCCAGCAGTTCAACGGACAGGGGGGTAAATCAGCCCCAGCATTTT
TRBJ2-7 15 TRBV6-6 TRBD2 . CASSYSSGRGDEQYF TGTGCCAGCAGTTACTCGAGCGGGAGGGGAGACGAGCAGTACTTC
TRBJ2-1 18 TRBV7-8 TRBD2 . CASSFGLAGGQVWNEQFF TGTGCCAGCAGCTTCGGACTAGCGGGGGGGCAGGTTTGGAATGAGCAGTTCTTC
TRBJ2-5 16 TRBV5-1 TRBD2 . CASSLLALAGVREQYF TGCGCCAGCAGCTTGCTAGCACTAGCGGGGGTGAGGGAGCAGTACTTC
TRBJ1-1 13 TRBV30 . . CAWSEQGYTEAFF TGTGCCTGGAGTGAACAGGGATACACTGAAGCTTTCTTT